The T cell receptor (beta chain) described here comes from a study of blood T cell repertoires in COVID-19. The data were produced by immunoSEQ multiplex PCR, yet TCRdb's version contains in-frame clones alone and is incomplete. The repertoire holds some 220,000 clones, with approximately 85% as singletons. The ends lost 4 bases at V and 4 bases at J; junction bases unmatched: 5. Per germline, CDR1 SGHRS and CDR2 YFSETQ. CDR3 length: 16 amino acids. The sequence derives from a woman in her 70s with COVID-19, enrolled during active disease. Sequencing was performed on peripheral blood. The chain has TRBV5-1 and TRBJ2-2; 12 positions match TRBD2. CDR3 protein: CASSTASGRGTGELFF. CDR3 nucleotides: TGCGCCAGCAGCACAGCTAGCGGGAGGGGCACCGGGGAGCTGTTTTTT. Variable domain in full (rest from reference TRBV5-1 and TRBJ2-2): KAGVTQTPRYLIKTRGQQVTLSCSPISGHRSVSWYQQTPGQGLQFLFEYFSETQRNKGNFPGRFSGRQFSNSRSEMNVSTLELGDSALYLCASSTASGRGTGELFFGEGSRLTVL.